Sequencing of this T cell receptor (beta chain) was carried out in a study of shared clonotypes between healthy human individuals. A note on this clone: Its matching antigen is unknown.

Naive CD8 isolation took CD45RO-negative cells positively selected for CCR7 and excluded terminally differentiated effector memory CD45RA+ cells. Every contributor of samples was a Caucasian grown-up residing in Nashville, Tennessee. General observations from the study: Naive subsets generally exceeded memory subsets in estimated richness.

Repertoires were generated with immunoSEQ multiplex PCR, while TCRdb's copy carries only in-frame clones and drops some. The sample includes hundreds of thousands of clones, more than 85% of them seen just once. The CDR3 runs 14 residues. Germline V gene data show CDR1 as MDHEN and CDR2 as SYDVKM. V lost 4 bases, J lost 7 bases, and 16 bases lay in between. This TCR came from a man aged 30-40 years in good health. The chain joins TRBV28 to TRBJ1-1; a weak D match, TRBD1 (5 bases). Sequences were obtained from naive CD8+ T cells sorted from blood. The CDR3 here is CASSSDLRQFEAFF. DNA for the CDR3: TGTGCCAGCAGTTCCGACCTCCGACAGTTTGAAGCTTTCTTT. The full variable domain, with the rest looked up from reference TRBV28 and TRBJ1-1, is DVKVTQSSRYLVKRTGEKVFLECVQDMDHENMFWYRQDPGLGLRLIYFSYDVKMKEKGDIPEGYSVSREKKERFSLILESASTNQTSMYLCASSSDLRQFEAFFGQGTRLTVV.